These 18 T cell receptor beta chains originate from one sample sequenced in a study of graft-versus-host responses after intestinal transplantation (dated by TCRdb to the early 2020s). Their specific antigens are unknown. The time point label corresponds to: cells obtained before transplantation from donor or recipient. Library construction relied on the immunoSEQ multiplex PCR assay. As stored in TCRdb, this immuneACCESS dataset retains in-frame rearrangements with V and J assigned. A fraction of the clones does not appear; measured against another copy, unresolved V genes explain less than half of the discrepancy, and the remainder lacks a known reason. The sample table lists over 55,000 clones, roughly 87% of them with a count of one. The ten top clones hold 1.3% of the sample. The sample consisted of unstimulated CD8+ T cells sorted from spleen or lymph node cells, taken before intestinal transplant. The receptors were sampled from a human donor who received an intestinal transplant.

The chain combines TRBV4-1 with TRBJ1-1; 7 bases are shared with TRBD1. Per the germline V gene, CDR1 is MGHRA and CDR2 is YSYEKL. The CDR3 contains 14 residues. With 2 bases clipped from V and 6 bases from J, the junction kept 6 bases outside the gene matches. This CDR3 is CASSQLTGAAEAFF. CDR3 sequence (DNA): TGCGCCAGCAGCCAATTAACAGGGGCGGCTGAAGCTTTCTTT.

The chain couples TRBV7-9 to TRBJ2-7; D is perhaps TRBD2 (5 bases). Between the trimmed V and J ends, which lost 5 bases and 3 bases, there was a span of 11 bases. Germline loops: CDR1 SEHNR, CDR2 FQNEAQ (reference sequence). The CDR3 has 13 amino acids. CDR3 coding DNA: TGTGCCAGCAGCCGAACAGACTACTACGAGCAGTACTTC. It specifies CASSRTDYYEQYF. The whole variable domain, filled in from reference TRBV7-9 and TRBJ2-7, reads DTGVSQNPRHKITKRGQNVTFRCDPISEHNRLYWYRQTLGQGPEFLTYFQNEAQLEKSRLLSDRFSAERPKGSFSTLEIQRTEQGDSAMYLCASSRTDYYEQYFGPGTRLTVT.

The CDR3 nucleotides are TGCGCCAGCAGTGACGACCGGGTCAACAATGAGCAGTTCTTC. This translates into CASSDDRVNNEQFF. This chain joins TRBV10-1 and TRBJ2-1, with D uncertain. Germline V gene lookup returns CDR1 WNHNN and CDR2 SYGVQD (reference sequence). The CDR3 is made up of 14 amino acids. V dropped 3 bases and J dropped 5 bases, with 11 bases sitting between them.

The chain is built from TRBV19 and TRBJ2-1; the match to TRBD2 covers 8 bases. CDR1 and CDR2 from the germline V gene are LNHDA and SQIVND (reference sequence). This CDR3 is 16 amino acids long. V lost 7 bases and J lost 8; bases outside the gene matches: 16. DNA of the CDR3: TGTGCCAGTACCGGTCAGAAGACTAGCGATCCGGATGAGCAGTTCTTC. It codes for CASTGQKTSDPDEQFF.

This clone has just a few counts. CDR3 protein: CASSPGLTSYEQYF. CDR3 sequence (DNA): TGTGCCAGTAGCCCGGGACTAACTTCCTACGAGCAGTACTTC. This chain connects TRBV19 to TRBJ2-7, with 7 bases that match TRBD2. Germline V gene data show CDR1 as LNHDA and CDR2 as SQIVND (reference sequence). The CDR3 runs to 14 residues. Trimming took 6 bases from V and 1 from J; bases not matched to a gene: 6.

The chain links TRBV6-1 to TRBJ2-3; possibly TRBD1 for D (6 bases). Germline loops: CDR1 MNHNS, CDR2 SASEGT. Trimming shortened V by 4 bases and J by 5 bases, and 19 bases separated the two germline ends. The CDR3 is 16 amino acids. The chain's CDR3 is CASSAQGRLGGDTQYF. The CDR3 nucleotides are TGTGCCAGCAGTGCCCAGGGGCGGCTAGGGGGAGATACGCAGTATTTT.

This chain joins TRBV6-5 and TRBJ1-5; tentative D call: TRBD1 (6 bases). The CDR3 has 15 residues. The germline gives CDR1 MNHEY, CDR2 SVGAGI. The CDR3 bases are TGTCCTGGGGGCAGGCCCTTTTATAGCAATCAGCCCCAGCATTTT. Translation gives CPGGRPFYSNQPQHF.

Only a few counts were recorded for this clone. The chain couples TRBV6-6 to TRBJ1-5; no reliable D call. The CDR3 extends over 15 amino acids. Trimming removed 0 bases at V and 2 bases at J, with 8 bases between. Germline CDR1 is MNHNY and CDR2 is SVGAGI (reference sequence). CDR3 DNA: TGTGCCAGCAGTTACTCGGAGGGTGGCAATCAGCCCCAGCATTTT. This gives the protein CASSYSEGGNQPQHF.

This chain joins TRBV2 and TRBJ1-6, with D tentatively TRBD1 (6 bases). The germline V gene encodes CDR1 SNHLY and CDR2 FYNNEI. The CDR3 contains 17 residues. The V and J ends lost 3 bases and 7 bases respectively, with 19 bases between them. This CDR3 is CASSEGGRGPTNSPLHF. The CDR3 region has the DNA TGTGCCAGCAGTGAGGGTGGGCGGGGGCCCACAAATTCACCCCTCCACTTT.

This clone was counted only a few times. The rearrangement joins TRBV6-1 to TRBJ1-1, with D perhaps TRBD1 (6 bases). The CDR3 extends over 13 amino acids. The germline CDR1 and CDR2 sequences are MNHNS and SASEGT. The CDR3: CAVRGHLNTEAFF. The CDR3 bases are TGTGCTGTCCGGGGACACCTAAACACTGAAGCTTTCTTT.

CDR3 protein: CASSFNLDTPGQGRNGYTF. DNA for the CDR3: TGTGCCAGCAGCTTTAACCTCGACACTCCGGGACAAGGGAGAAATGGCTACACCTTC. The chain uses TRBV5-5 and TRBJ1-2; the D gene is possibly TRBD1 (6 bases). Trimming took 2 bases from V and 6 from J, leaving 29 bases between them. Germline V CDR1 and CDR2: SGHKS, YYEKEE (reference sequence). The CDR3 length is 19 residues.

The chain uses TRBV5-4 and TRBJ2-7; perhaps TRBD2 as D (6 bases). With 0 bases removed from V and 0 bases from J, the gap between germline ends came to 13 bases. The CDR3 totals 16 residues. CDR1 is SGHNT and CDR2 is YYREEE in the germline V gene (reference sequence). The CDR3 DNA is TGTGCCAGCAGCTTGGCAGGAGGGGCCATCTCCTACGAGCAGTACTTC. It codes for CASSLAGGAISYEQYF.

The CDR3: CASSVDGFGDQPQHF. In nucleotides, the CDR3 is TGTGCCAGCAGCGTAGACGGGTTTGGAGATCAGCCCCAGCATTTT. The chain uses TRBV9 and TRBJ1-5, with no clear D. In germline, CDR1 is SGDLS, CDR2 YYNGEE. Trimming cost V 0 bases and J 5 bases, with 12 bases left between them. The CDR3 has 15 residues.

The J gene is TRBJ1-2, the V gene TRBV7-8, with D maybe TRBD1 (6 bases). With 5 bases removed from V and 7 bases from J, the gap between germline ends came to 20 bases. The CDR3 runs to 15 residues. CDR1 and CDR2 (germline): SGHVS, FQNEAQ. CDR3 amino acids: CASSPGGQAISGYTF. For the CDR3, the DNA is TGTGCCAGCAGCCCCGGGGGGCAGGCCATCTCTGGCTACACCTTC.

The V call is TRBV7-6, the J call TRBJ1-6; no definite D call. Trimming removed 1 base from V and 8 bases from J, with 12 bases in between. The CDR3 extends over 15 amino acids. Germline V gene data show CDR1 as SGHVS and CDR2 as FNYEAQ. CDR3 nucleotides: TGTGCCAGCAGCTTAGGGGCTTCGTCGTATTCACCCCTCCACTTT. The encoded protein is CASSLGASSYSPLHF.

This clone was observed once. The rearrangement joins TRBV7-9 to TRBJ2-6; maybe TRBD1 (5 bases). V lost 1 base, J lost 0 bases, and 7 bases lay in between. The CDR3 has 16 residues. Germline CDR1 SEHNR, CDR2 FQNEAQ (reference sequence). CDR3 residues: CASSLEGASGANVLTF. CDR3 nucleotide sequence: TGTGCCAGCAGCTTAGAAGGGGCCTCTGGGGCCAACGTCCTGACTTTC.

The V gene is TRBV7-9, the J gene TRBJ1-2, with a weak D call TRBD1 (5 bases). Germline lookup yields CDR1 SEHNR and CDR2 FQNEAQ (reference sequence). This CDR3 is built from 13 residues. Trimming pared 1 base from V and 4 bases from J, leaving 7 bases between. The CDR3 loop reads CASSLVQGYGYTF. The CDR3 DNA is TGTGCCAGCAGCTTAGTCCAGGGCTATGGCTACACCTTC.

This clone turned up a few times. This rearrangement joins TRBV9 to TRBJ1-1, with D possibly matching TRBD1 (5 bases). The CDR3 runs to 14 residues. Trimming removed 3 bases from V and 3 bases from J, with 12 bases in between. From germline, CDR1 is SGDLS and CDR2 YYNGEE. This chain's CDR3 is CASSAQGFDTEAFF. The CDR3, as DNA: TGTGCCAGCAGCGCCCAGGGTTTTGACACTGAAGCTTTCTTT.